Below, 26 T cell receptor beta chains from the same sample are listed, as sequenced in a study of PD-1 blockade in classical Hodgkin lymphoma. In every patient, relapse followed autologous stem cell transplantation, while exposure to brentuximab vedotin differed. Profiled with immunoSEQ multiplex PCR; TCRdb holds only in-frame clones, not every one. The sample lists roughly 32,000 clones, roughly 82% occurring once. The specimen was peripheral blood mononuclear cells (PBMCs), collected at baseline. Receptor source: a human donor with classical Hodgkin lymphoma.

V and J are TRBV18 and TRBJ1-2; the D is unclear. Per the germline V gene, CDR1 is KGHSH and CDR2 is LQKENI. V lost 3 bases and J 1 base, leaving 6 bases between the germline ends. The CDR3 consists of 13 residues. CDR3 in amino acids: CASSPESNYGYTF. The DNA of the CDR3 is TGTGCCAGCTCACCCGAGAGTAACTATGGCTACACCTTC.

The genes are TRBV2 and TRBJ2-3, with 10 bases fitting TRBD2. The length of the CDR3 is 16 residues. The germline V gene encodes CDR1 SNHLY and CDR2 FYNNEI. The V segment lost 1 base and the J segment 1 base; nucleotides outside the gene matches: 2. The CDR3 DNA reads as TGTGCCAGCAGTGAAGGACTAGCGGGCCGCACAGATACGCAGTATTTT. Its protein is CASSEGLAGRTDTQYF. Full variable domain (rest looked up from reference TRBV2 and TRBJ2-3): EPEVTQTPSHQVTQMGQEVILRCVPISNHLYFYWYRQILGQKVEFLVSFYNNEISEKSEIFDDQFSVERPDGSNFTLKIRSTKLEDSAMYFCASSEGLAGRTDTQYFGPGTRLTVL.

The CDR3 sequence is CASSFQGLANEKLFF. In nucleotides, the CDR3 is TGTGCCAGCAGCTTTCAGGGTTTAGCTAATGAAAAACTGTTTTTT. The chain uses TRBV7-9 and TRBJ1-4; D is possibly TRBD1 (5 bases). Trimming removed 3 bases from V and 3 bases from J, with 11 bases in between. This CDR3 is built from 15 residues. Germline lookup yields CDR1 SEHNR and CDR2 FQNEAQ (reference sequence).

The count of this clone is one. The CDR3 region is CASEDNRSYNEQFF. The CDR3 nucleotides read TGTGCCAGCGAGGACAATCGCTCCTACAATGAGCAGTTCTTC. This chain uses TRBV25-1 with TRBJ2-1; tentative D call: TRBD1 (5 bases). Trimming removed 8 bases from V and 0 bases from J, with 11 bases in between. Germline CDR1 is MGHDK and CDR2 is SYGVNS. CDR3 length: 14 amino acids.

The chain joins TRBV5-1 to TRBJ1-3; D is perhaps TRBD1 (5 bases). V was trimmed by 4 bases and J by 0 bases, leaving 11 bases between them. This CDR3 region has 15 residues. Germline CDR1 reads SGHRS; CDR2 reads YFSETQ. CDR3 in amino acids: CASSPSQGSGNTIYF. The CDR3 DNA follows: TGCGCCAGCAGCCCCAGTCAGGGCTCTGGAAACACCATATATTTT.

This sequence joins TRBV21-1 and TRBJ1-2. TRBV21-1 corresponds to a pseudogene. CDR3 size: 13 residues. This chain's CDR3 is CASSTTRLDGYTF. The CDR3 region has the DNA TGTGCCAGCAGCACTACACGTCTCGATGGCTACACCTTC.

Notes on this clone: Within the sample, other DNA sequences also encode this same CDR3. The chain is built from TRBV5-1 and TRBJ2-5; 8 bases align to TRBD2. CDR3 length equals 16 residues. V lost 0 bases and J lost 1; bases outside the gene matches: 5. CDR1 is SGHRS, CDR2 YFSETQ, per germline. The DNA for the CDR3 is TGCGCCAGCAGCTTGGACGTTGCGGGGGGCCAAGAGACCCAGTACTTC. Translation gives CASSLDVAGGQETQYF.

This clone is medium-sized by share. The chain recombines TRBV6-1 with TRBJ1-3; D unresolved. The V end lost 7 bases, the J end lost 4 bases, and 8 bases lay between the germline ends. The CDR3 spans 12 residues. Per the germline V gene, CDR1 is MNHNS and CDR2 is SASEGT. The CDR3 loop reads CASKLEGNTIYF. CDR3 coding DNA: TGTGCCAGCAAATTAGAAGGAAACACCATATATTTT.

On this clone itself: Within the sample, other DNA sequences also encode this same CDR3. The J gene is TRBJ2-5, the V gene TRBV5-1, with D maybe TRBD1 (5 bases). V was shortened by 4 bases and J by 0 bases, with 10 bases between the two germline ends. Germline lookup yields CDR1 SGHRS and CDR2 YFSETQ. There are 14 residues in the CDR3. The CDR3 spells CASSTGRYQETQYF. For the CDR3, the DNA is TGCGCCAGCAGCACAGGACGGTACCAAGAGACCCAGTACTTC.

The chain is built from TRBV6-5 and TRBJ2-1, with D possibly TRBD2 on 5 matching bases. Germline-derived CDR1 and CDR2 are MNHEY and SVGAGI. The V end was cut by 6 bases, the J end by 7 bases, with 19 bases between. This CDR3 spans 15 amino acids. DNA of the CDR3: TGTGCCAGCAGGGAGGACTTTGCCTTTGGTAATGAGCAGTTCTTC. Protein sequence: CASREDFAFGNEQFF.

This clone is categorized as medium-sized. The gene calls are TRBV4-2 and TRBJ2-1; D possibly corresponds to TRBD2 (6 bases). The CDR3 consists of 17 residues. Looked up from germline, CDR1 is LGHNA and CDR2 is YNFKEQ. V lost 0 bases to trimming and J lost 7 bases, with 19 bases between them. The CDR3 nucleotides are TGTGCCAGCAGCCAAGAAAAGGGGTGGGAGGATTTTAATGAGCAGTTCTTC. It encodes CASSQEKGWEDFNEQFF.

V is TRBV28 and J is TRBJ1-1; D is perhaps TRBD1 (6 bases). Germline lookup yields CDR1 MDHEN and CDR2 SYDVKM. The CDR3 totals 14 residues. Between the trimmed V and J ends, which lost 11 bases and 0 bases, there was a span of 16 bases. CDR3 bases: TGTGCCTCTGGGGGGCCTCCCCTGAACACTGAAGCTTTCTTT. Translating it yields CASGGPPLNTEAFF.

V is TRBV28 and J is TRBJ2-5, with 9 nucleotides matching TRBD1. Germline V gene data show CDR1 as MDHEN and CDR2 as SYDVKM. The V gene end was trimmed by 6 bases and the J gene end by 4 bases; junction bases not matched to a gene: 6. The CDR3 is made up of 14 amino acids. The CDR3: CASRSQGAGETQYF. The DNA of the CDR3 is TGTGCCAGCAGATCACAGGGGGCGGGAGAGACCCAGTACTTC.

This chain connects TRBV7-2 to TRBJ2-4, with D uncertain. CDR1 is SGHTA, CDR2 FQGNSA, per germline. V lost 4 bases and J 0 bases, leaving 4 bases between the germline ends. This CDR3 contains 13 residues. CDR3 coding DNA: TGTGCCAGCAGCTCAGTAGCCAAAAACATTCAGTACTTC. It yields the protein CASSSVAKNIQYF.

CDR3: CASSLGQAQQETQYF. CDR3 bases: TGTGCCAGCAGCTTAGGCCAGGCTCAACAAGAGACCCAGTACTTC. The chain uses TRBV11-1 and TRBJ2-5; D gene unclear. Trimming pared 1 base from V and 2 bases from J, leaving 11 bases between. The CDR3 is 15 amino acids. Germline V gives CDR1 SGHAT, CDR2 FQDESV (reference sequence).

This clone has just one count. The rearrangement links TRBV4-2 to TRBJ2-4; TRBD1 matches 8 bases. The CDR3 sequence is 12 residues long. Germline CDR1 and CDR2: LGHNA and YNFKEQ. After removal of 5 bases from V and 6 bases from J, the junction contained 0 bases not matched to a gene. The DNA of the CDR3 is TGTGCCAGCAGCGACAGGGGAAACATTCAGTACTTC. Translated: CASSDRGNIQYF.

V is TRBV18 and J is TRBJ2-2, with unresolved D. Trimming cost V 2 bases and J 1 base, with 5 bases left between them. CDR3 length: 14 residues. CDR1 and CDR2 (germline): KGHSH, LQKENI. The CDR3 DNA is TGTGCCAGCTCACCAGAGCAGAACACCGGGGAGCTGTTTTTT. Amino acids: CASSPEQNTGELFF.

The V gene is TRBV5-1, the J gene TRBJ1-3; a weak D match, TRBD1 (6 bases). The V end was cut by 1 base, the J end by 3 bases, with 14 bases between. The length of the CDR3 is 16 residues. Per germline, CDR1 SGHRS and CDR2 YFSETQ. The CDR3 reads CASSLQGTTVGNTIYF. In DNA form, the CDR3 reads TGCGCCAGCAGCTTGCAGGGGACCACGGTTGGAAACACCATATATTTT.

This clone was recorded once. This chain links TRBV7-6 with TRBJ2-1; D may be TRBD1 or TRBD2 (5 bases each). V lost 6 bases to trimming and J lost 0 bases, with 15 bases between them. The CDR3 contains 16 residues. Germline-derived CDR1 and CDR2 are SGHVS and FNYEAQ. The CDR3 loop reads CASRKWGSNSYNEQFF. CDR3 DNA sequence: TGTGCCAGCAGGAAGTGGGGGTCAAACTCCTACAATGAGCAGTTCTTC.

The table lists this clone with a count of one. The chain employs TRBV19 and TRBJ1-4, with D unclear. The CDR3 spans 14 residues. Trimming cost V 8 bases and J 2 bases, with 12 bases left between them. In germline, CDR1 is LNHDA, CDR2 SQIVND (reference sequence). CDR3 amino acids: CASWPGATNEKLFF. The DNA for the CDR3 is TGTGCCAGTTGGCCGGGAGCGACTAATGAAAAACTGTTTTTT.

The gene calls are TRBV7-2 and TRBJ2-7; D possibly corresponds to TRBD1 (6 bases). CDR3 size: 14 residues. Germline assignment: CDR1 SGHTA and CDR2 FQGNSA. Trimming stripped 5 bases from V and 2 bases from J, with 13 bases between. The chain's CDR3 is CASSLWTVTYEQYF. CDR3 nucleotide sequence: TGTGCCAGCAGCCTTTGGACAGTTACCTACGAGCAGTACTTC.

The V gene is TRBV21-1, the J gene TRBJ1-3. TRBV21-1 is a pseudogene segment. The CDR3 is made up of 16 amino acids. Here the CDR3 DNA reads TGTGCCAGCACCCCCGTGGTGTTCTCCTCTGGAAACACCATATATTTT. It codes for CASTPVVFSSGNTIYF.

The chain combines TRBV7-9 with TRBJ2-3; D possibly matches TRBD1 or TRBD2 (5 bases each). Germline assignment: CDR1 SEHNR and CDR2 FQNEAQ (reference sequence). Trimming removed 3 bases at V and 11 bases at J, with 18 bases between. CDR3 size: 14 residues. The CDR3 loop reads CASSFGHAGFGQYF. The CDR3, as DNA: TGTGCCAGCAGCTTCGGACATGCGGGTTTTGGGCAGTATTTT.

A word on this clone: Germline is not matched at one junction end, which may reflect a read error. This rearrangement joins TRBV6-5 to TRBJ2-2; a weak D match, TRBD2 (6 bases). The CDR3 extends over 14 amino acids. Germline V gives CDR1 MNHEY, CDR2 SVGAGI. The CDR3 DNA sequence: TGTGCCAGCAGATACTCGGAGGGTACCGGGGAGCTGTTTTTT. Translation gives CASRYSEGTGELFF.

The chain employs TRBV6-5 and TRBJ2-2; D gene uncertain. This CDR3 region has 13 residues. Germline V gene data show CDR1 as MNHEY and CDR2 as SVGAGI. Trimming took off 0 bases at V and 3 bases at J, with 2 bases between the two ends. The CDR3 reads CASSYSYTGELFF. As DNA, the CDR3 is TGTGCCAGCAGTTACTCCTACACCGGGGAGCTGTTTTTT.

The V call is TRBV19, the J call TRBJ1-2; D gene uncertain. Trimming removed 4 bases from V and 3 bases from J, with 15 bases in between. CDR1 is LNHDA and CDR2 is SQIVND in the germline V gene (reference sequence). The CDR3 length is 15 residues. CDR3 sequence (DNA): TGTGCCAGTAGTAAACGCTTCGACGGGGACTATGGCTACACCTTC. Translating gives CASSKRFDGDYGYTF.